These T cell receptor beta chains were read from a single sample in a study of monozygotic twins with inflammatory bowel disease. From the 5' RACE reads, TCRdb lists one entry per CDR3 protein and no DNA. This listing includes 150,000 to 200,000 distinct CDR3 sequences. The sample comprised blood. The source of these receptors is a human donor with ulcerative colitis or Crohn's disease, or a healthy co-twin of an affected twin (not recorded which). Both conserved end residues are part of each CDR3.

CDR3 protein: CASSMDRAHEKLFF
V gene: TRBV7-2
J gene: TRBJ1-4

CDR3 protein: CAISEGLYEQYF
V gene: TRBV10-3
J gene: TRBJ2-7

CDR3 protein: CASSHLGRDPNEQFF
V gene: TRBV19
J gene: TRBJ2-1

CDR3 protein: CASSLFSYNEQFF
V gene: TRBV5-6
J gene: TRBJ2-1

CDR3 protein: CASSPLLATLSF
V gene: TRBV12-3/TRBV12-4
J gene: TRBJ1-1

CDR3 protein: CASSQEPRDYGYTF
V gene: TRBV3-1
J gene: TRBJ1-2

CDR3 protein: CASSSAILSGTGELFF
V gene: TRBV5-4
J gene: TRBJ2-2

CDR3 protein: CASSYGRGEQYF
V gene: TRBV7-2
J gene: TRBJ2-7

CDR3 protein: CATNAGYTGELFF
V gene: TRBV10-2
J gene: TRBJ2-2

CDR3 protein: CASSFQGWGQGKEQYF
V gene: TRBV27
J gene: TRBJ2-7

CDR3 protein: CASSSRLAGGQETQYF
V gene: TRBV5-8
J gene: TRBJ2-5

CDR3 protein: CSGKKGTQETQYF
V gene: TRBV29-1
J gene: TRBJ2-5

CDR3 protein: CASSLVAGGFYEQYF
V gene: TRBV5-1
J gene: TRBJ2-7

CDR3 protein: CASTESPGVGNTIYF
V gene: TRBV6-1
J gene: TRBJ1-3

CDR3 protein: CASSHLLVGTEAFF
V gene: TRBV7-9
J gene: TRBJ1-1

CDR3 protein: CSAMVSGGTYEQYF
V gene: TRBV20-1
J gene: TRBJ2-7

CDR3 protein: CASSQEAGRGIQYF
V gene: TRBV3-1
J gene: TRBJ2-4

CDR3 protein: CSARDAGADKEQYF
V gene: TRBV20-1
J gene: TRBJ2-7

CDR3 protein: CASRSWDGAGTYEQYF
V gene: TRBV7-2
J gene: TRBJ2-7

CDR3 protein: CATSDPSQVRETQYF
V gene: TRBV24-1
J gene: TRBJ2-5

CDR3 protein: CASSSNRGRTGNQPQHF
V gene: TRBV21-1
J gene: TRBJ1-5

CDR3 protein: CASSFGGTGINYGYTF
V gene: TRBV5-6
J gene: TRBJ1-2

CDR3 protein: CASVLAGSDTQYF
V gene: TRBV19
J gene: TRBJ2-3

CDR3 protein: CASSRVAWDNEQFF
V gene: TRBV5-1
J gene: TRBJ2-1

CDR3 protein: CASSLIPDTLMNTEAFF
V gene: TRBV7-2
J gene: TRBJ1-1

CDR3 protein: CSARTKAGQGFARPQHF
V gene: TRBV20-1
J gene: TRBJ1-5

CDR3 protein: CASSLGTGWRNEQFF
V gene: TRBV7-8
J gene: TRBJ2-1

CDR3 protein: CASSLGGTGTGELFF
V gene: TRBV7-8
J gene: TRBJ2-2

CDR3 protein: CATSRARGDEQYF
V gene: TRBV15
J gene: TRBJ2-7

CDR3 protein: CASRTGTYNSPLHF
V gene: TRBV6-2/TRBV6-3
J gene: TRBJ1-6

CDR3 protein: CASRMLEGWDTEAFF
V gene: TRBV10-2
J gene: TRBJ1-1

CDR3 protein: CASLAANVLTF
V gene: TRBV12-3/TRBV12-4
J gene: TRBJ2-6

CDR3 protein: CASSVREGYEQYF
V gene: TRBV27
J gene: TRBJ2-7

CDR3 protein: CSARDLSKRHF
V gene: TRBV20-1
J gene: TRBJ2-3

CDR3 protein: CSARGPGPNEKLFF
V gene: TRBV20-1
J gene: TRBJ1-4

CDR3 protein: CASSYFYSYEQYF
V gene: TRBV6-6
J gene: TRBJ2-7

CDR3 protein: CASSRRGSGRTDTQYF
V gene: TRBV7-2
J gene: TRBJ2-3